The 9 T cell receptor beta chains below were found in one sample sequenced in a study of T-cell memory formation after mild COVID-19. TCRdb re-called the 5' RACE reads with MiXCR, one entry per CDR3 protein. The table includes about 110,000 distinct CDR3 sequences, over 15% detected once. Material for sequencing was PBMCs or a T cell subset sorted from them (not recorded which). These receptors were collected from a man aged 18 to 30 who had mild COVID-19 (a few samples of this study predate the infection). Cell type and time point are not known.

This clonotype was detected ten times or more. The chain combines TRBV6-5 with TRBJ2-5; D not certain. The CDR3 is 14 amino acids. V lost 0 bases and J 7 bases, leaving 12 bases between the germline ends. Germline CDR1 and CDR2: MNHEY and SVGAGI. The CDR3 loop reads CASSYSILGRTQYF. The DNA of the CDR3 is TGTGCCAGCAGTTACTCGATTCTTGGGCGGACCCAGTACTTC.

Only a few counts were recorded for this clonotype. The chain employs TRBV20-1 and TRBJ2-3; D gene unclear. Trimming removed 5 bases from V and 0 bases from J, with 12 bases in between. This CDR3 region has 14 residues. Germline CDR1 reads DFQATT; CDR2 reads SNEGSKA (reference sequence). CDR3: CSAPVFSSTDTQYF. CDR3 sequence (DNA): TGCAGTGCTCCCGTCTTCTCTAGCACAGATACGCAGTATTTT.

The chain employs TRBV9 and TRBJ2-3; D not resolved. This CDR3 is 14 amino acids long. Germline CDR1 SGDLS, CDR2 YYNGEE. V was clipped by 1 base and J by 5 bases, with 11 bases between them. The CDR3 loop reads CASSVLGLVDTQYF. The CDR3 DNA follows: TGTGCCAGCAGCGTACTGGGATTGGTAGATACGCAGTATTTT.

Only a few counts were recorded for this clonotype. V usage is TRBV20-1 and J usage is TRBJ2-7; 9 nucleotides agree with TRBD1. CDR3 length equals 16 residues. Germline V lookup: CDR1 DFQATT, CDR2 SNEGSKA (reference sequence). J gave up 3 bases and V 3 bases, and 12 bases lay outside the gene matches. As DNA, the CDR3 is TGCAGTGCTAGCTCCACGGACAGGGGAGCCTTCTACGAGCAGTACTTC. This codes for CSASSTDRGAFYEQYF.

This clonotype was detected ten times or more. This chain links TRBV5-1 with TRBJ2-7; D tentatively reads TRBD1 or TRBD2 (5 bases each). The germline V gene encodes CDR1 SGHRS and CDR2 YFSETQ. V lost 6 bases to trimming and J lost 1 base, with 14 bases between them. The CDR3 spans 14 residues. CDR3 region: CASIPGTESYEQYV. The DNA for the CDR3 is TGCGCCAGCATCCCCGGGACGGAGTCCTACGAGCAGTACGTC.

This clonotype has a handful of counts. The chain combines TRBV14 with TRBJ2-1; a weak D match, TRBD2 (5 bases). Per germline, CDR1 SGHDN and CDR2 FVKESK. V was trimmed by 3 bases and J by 2 bases, leaving 20 bases between them. The CDR3 runs 18 residues. CDR3 loop: CASSHLPGSGRTYNEQFF. The CDR3 DNA reads as TGTGCCAGCAGCCACCTCCCGGGGTCGGGTAGGACCTACAATGAGCAGTTCTTC.

V and J are TRBV6-6 and TRBJ2-3; D is undetermined. Germline loops: CDR1 MNHNY, CDR2 SVGAGI (reference sequence). CDR3 length equals 12 residues. V lost 7 bases and J 2 bases, leaving 7 bases between the germline ends. The CDR3 here is CASKRLTDTQYF. DNA for the CDR3: TGTGCCAGCAAGCGTCTCACAGATACGCAGTATTTT.

The CDR3 sequence is CASRETSAGVTQYF. CDR3 nucleotides: TGTGCCAGCAGGGAAACTAGCGCCGGCGTGACCCAGTACTTC. This chain connects TRBV12-3 or TRBV12-4 to TRBJ2-5, with 7 bases fitting TRBD2. After removal of 6 bases from V and 7 bases from J, the junction contained 11 bases not matched to a gene. CDR3 length: 14 amino acids.

This chain uses TRBV7-2 with TRBJ2-5; D gene unclear. CDR1 and CDR2 from the germline V gene are SGHTA and FQGNSA. This CDR3 has 12 residues. V was pared by 5 bases and J by 6 bases, with 10 bases between. CDR3 nucleotides: TGTGCCAGCAGCGCGACTGATCAGACCCAGTACTTC. This gives the protein CASSATDQTQYF.